This T cell receptor (beta chain) was identified in a study of blood T cell repertoires in COVID-19. The overall study: Some COVID-19 samples were acute and others convalescent; all came from the United States, Italy and Spain.

This clone was counted a few times. Methods used by the authors: Amplification with reference gene primers provided the estimates of nucleated cell counts. Generated by immunoSEQ multiplex PCR, the TCRdb table keeps only in-frame clones and is missing some. The DNA was the basis for D and trimming; V, J and clone size are from that table. The data show approximately 170,000 clones, with about 83% seen just once and 13% held by the top ten. Germline CDR1 and CDR2: SGHTA and FQGNSA. The CDR3 spans 15 residues. J was trimmed by 4 bases and V by 5 bases; bases with no gene match: 7. The material sequenced was peripheral blood. V gene TRBV7-2 combines with J gene TRBJ2-2, with 7 bases identical to TRBD1. This receptor was obtained from a man between 65 and 85 years old who had recovered from COVID-19. DNA of the CDR3: TGTGCCAGCAGCCCTAAGGGGGCAGGCACCGGGGAGCTGTTTTTT. As protein: CASSPKGAGTGELFF.